This T cell receptor (beta chain) was captured in a study of memory CD4+ T cells and cytomegalovirus serostatus. This table comes from immunoSEQ multiplex PCR, and its TCRdb copy is limited to in-frame clones, with some not included. This sample carries about 60,000 clones, around 79% of them seen once, and the ten largest clones take approximately 2.6%. The sort gate was single viable CD3+CD4+CD8-CD45RO+ cells for memory CD4+ T cells. Serostatus was set by detecting CMV pp150, pp28, p38, p52 IgG. CD4+ T cells were isolated by positive magnetic selection. The CDR3 spans 16 residues. Trimming removed 1 base from V and 5 bases from J; junction bases left unmatched: 7. CDR1 is SGHVS and CDR2 is FNYEAQ in the germline V gene.

The genes are TRBV7-6 and TRBJ2-2; 7 bases are shared with TRBD1. Material for sequencing was memory CD4+ T cells from blood. The TCR sequence derives from an adult in good health and CMV-seropositive. CDR3 region: CASSLVGAGGTGELFF. The CDR3 DNA follows: TGTGCCAGCAGCTTAGTCGGGGCAGGGGGAACCGGGGAGCTGTTTTTT.